Following are 29 T cell receptor beta chains from one sample sequenced in a study of OX40 agonist ivuxolimab in advanced cancers. Profiling relied on immunoSEQ multiplex PCR, and the TCRdb table lists in-frame clones only, not all of them. There are approximately 30,000 clones in the sample; roughly 90% occur only once, and about 0.87% lies in the top ten. Sample: CD4+ or CD8+ T cells sorted from blood, taken in a trial of the OX40 agonist ivuxolimab. These receptors originate from an adult with an advanced solid tumor such as melanoma, head and neck, liver or kidney cancer.

The chain joins TRBV11-3 to TRBJ2-2; 8 bases line up with TRBD2. CDR1 and CDR2 from the germline V gene are SGHNT and YENEEA. The V gene end was trimmed by 5 bases and the J gene end by 3 bases; junction bases not matched to a gene: 5. The CDR3 contains 15 residues. The CDR3 here is CASSVGTRDTGELFF. In nucleotides, the CDR3 is TGTGCCAGCAGCGTCGGGACTAGGGACACCGGGGAGCTGTTTTTT.

This sequence joins TRBV11-2 and TRBJ2-7; the D gene is possibly TRBD2 (5 bases). Trimming took 5 bases from V and 0 from J, leaving 14 bases between them. CDR3 length equals 15 residues. The germline V gene encodes CDR1 SGHAT and CDR2 FQNNGV. The chain's CDR3 is CASSPSSGSSYEQYF. CDR3 in DNA: TGTGCCAGCAGCCCCAGTTCGGGGAGCTCCTACGAGCAGTACTTC.

V gene TRBV27 combines with J gene TRBJ2-2; 9 nucleotides align to TRBD1. Trimming cost V 6 bases and J 0 bases; bases outside gene matches: 5. The CDR3 sequence is 16 residues long. Germline assignment: CDR1 MNHEY and CDR2 SMNVEV (reference sequence). CDR3 in amino acids: CASRTRTGANTGELFF. The CDR3 nucleotides read TGTGCCAGCAGAACGAGGACAGGGGCGAACACCGGGGAGCTGTTTTTT.

The chain combines TRBV7-9 with TRBJ1-1; 8 nucleotides line up with TRBD1. Per germline, CDR1 SEHNR and CDR2 FQNEAQ (reference sequence). The CDR3 covers 13 residues. The CDR3 sequence: CASGTGMNTEAFF. The CDR3 bases are TGTGCGAGCGGGACAGGCATGAACACTGAAGCTTTCTTT.

This clone was recorded once. The DNA of the CDR3 is TGTGCCAGCAGCGTTACCCTATATGGCTACACCTTC. This codes for CASSVTLYGYTF. The V gene is TRBV28, the J gene TRBJ1-2; D is unresolved. CDR1 is MDHEN and CDR2 is SYDVKM in the germline V gene. Between the trimmed V and J ends, which lost 6 bases and 5 bases, there was a span of 10 bases. The length of the CDR3 is 12 residues.

The CDR3 loop reads CASSQTGLAGHNEQFF. CDR3 DNA sequence: TGCGCCAGCAGCCAAACAGGACTAGCGGGGCACAATGAGCAGTTCTTC. The chain combines TRBV4-3 with TRBJ2-1; 12 positions agree with TRBD2. This CDR3 is built from 16 residues. Germline V CDR1 and CDR2: LGHNA, YSLEER. V shed 2 bases and J 5 bases; nucleotides not matched to a gene: 4.

The chain is built from TRBV10-3 and TRBJ1-2; TRBD1 matches 8 bases. Germline values: CDR1 ENHRY, CDR2 SYGVKD. The CDR3 sequence is 13 residues long. V shed 7 bases, J shed 7 bases, and the junction held 8 bases outside the gene matches. The CDR3 nucleotides are TGTGCCATCACCCCGACAGGGGCCTCTGGCTACACCTTC. Translated, it gives CAITPTGASGYTF.

This rearrangement joins TRBV5-4 to TRBJ2-2, with D maybe TRBD2 (5 bases). The CDR3 is made up of 14 amino acids. Trimming took off 0 bases at V and 4 bases at J, with 7 bases between the two ends. Per germline, CDR1 SGHNT and CDR2 YYREEE (reference sequence). DNA of the CDR3: TGTGCCAGCAGCTTGGGAGGGATCACCGGGGAGCTGTTTTTT. Translating gives CASSLGGITGELFF.

The chain carries TRBV2 and TRBJ2-1; 7 nucleotides line up with TRBD2. Unmatched junction bases numbered 10, after V lost 7 bases and J lost 1 base. Germline assignment: CDR1 SNHLY and CDR2 FYNNEI. The CDR3 consists of 16 residues. Here the CDR3 reads CASKRVPRGSYNEQFF. The CDR3 DNA is TGTGCCAGCAAGAGGGTTCCGCGGGGGTCCTACAATGAGCAGTTCTTC.

The CDR3: CASSFGQGYEQYF. The CDR3 nucleotides read TGTGCCAGCAGCTTCGGGCAAGGTTACGAGCAGTACTTC. The rearrangement uses TRBV7-9 and TRBJ2-7; D not resolved. Germline CDR1 is SEHNR and CDR2 is FQNEAQ (reference sequence). Trimming took 3 bases from V and 4 from J, leaving 10 bases between them. The CDR3 sequence is 13 residues long.

This clone was seen a single time. The chain is built from TRBV5-6 and TRBJ1-1; D may be TRBD1 (5 bases). The CDR3 consists of 16 residues. Looked up from germline, CDR1 is SGHDT and CDR2 is YYEEEE. V was shortened by 3 bases and J by 3 bases, with 18 bases between the two germline ends. CDR3 DNA sequence: TGTGCCAGCAGCTACGGACTGGACATGGGGGACACTGAAGCTTTCTTT. Protein sequence: CASSYGLDMGDTEAFF. The full variable domain, completed using reference TRBV5-6 and TRBJ1-1, is DAGVTQSPTHLIKTRGQQVTLRCSPKSGHDTVSWYQQALGQGPQFIFQYYEEEERQRGNFPDRFSGHQFPNYSSELNVNALLLGDSALYLCASSYGLDMGDTEAFFGQGTRLTVV.

The gene calls are TRBV21-1 and TRBJ2-7; the tabulated D call, TRBD2, remains unverified against the DNA. TRBV21-1 is termed a pseudogene. This CDR3 contains 17 residues. The CDR3 region has the DNA TGTGCCAGCAGCGGCCCAAAGGGCGGGGGAGCAGGCTACGAGCAGTACTTC. Amino acid sequence: CASSGPKGGGAGYEQYF.

Only a few counts were recorded for this clone. The chain uses TRBV2 and TRBJ1-1; D not resolved. V shed 2 bases and J shed 5 bases, with 0 bases lying between them. The CDR3 totals 10 residues. Germline values: CDR1 SNHLY, CDR2 FYNNEI. The chain's CDR3 is CASSETEAFF. CDR3 DNA: TGTGCCAGCAGTGAAACTGAAGCTTTCTTT.

The genes are TRBV28 and TRBJ1-1, with a weak D call TRBD1 (6 bases). The V gene's germline CDR1 is MDHEN and CDR2 SYDVKM. With 8 bases removed from V and 4 bases from J, the gap between germline ends came to 14 bases. The CDR3 has 13 residues. CDR3 residues: CASGLRGSTEAFF. CDR3 coding DNA: TGTGCCAGCGGCCTCAGGGGAAGCACTGAAGCTTTCTTT.

The chain couples TRBV2 to TRBJ2-7; 11 positions agree with TRBD1. J gave up 0 bases and V 4 bases, and 5 bases lay outside the gene matches. Germline lookup yields CDR1 SNHLY and CDR2 FYNNEI. The CDR3 sequence is 16 residues long. In nucleotides, the CDR3 is TGTGCCAGCAGTGCGGACAGGGGGCGAGGCTCCTACGAGCAGTACTTC. Residues: CASSADRGRGSYEQYF.

J is TRBJ1-1 and V is TRBV10-1; no reliable D call. Germline values: CDR1 WNHNN, CDR2 SYGVQD (reference sequence). The CDR3 consists of 15 residues. Between the trimmed V and J ends, which lost 0 bases and 4 bases, there was a span of 12 bases. The CDR3 reads CASSESRGLGTEAFF. CDR3 in DNA: TGCGCCAGCAGTGAGTCGAGAGGACTGGGCACTGAAGCTTTCTTT.

This chain links TRBV6-1 with TRBJ1-2, with D possibly being TRBD1 (5 bases). V was shortened by 1 base and J by 2 bases, with 8 bases between the two germline ends. The CDR3 has 14 residues. The germline CDR1 and CDR2 sequences are MNHNS and SASEGT. CDR3 sequence reads: CASSEGGGNYGYTF. The CDR3 nucleotides are TGTGCCAGCAGTGAAGGGGGGGGAAACTATGGCTACACCTTC.

This clone was observed a few times. The rearrangement joins TRBV18 to TRBJ2-3, with D perhaps TRBD1 or TRBD2 (6 bases each). The germline gives CDR1 KGHSH, CDR2 LQKENI. The germline V and J ends were trimmed by 4 bases and 0 bases, with 14 bases remaining between them. This CDR3 region has 16 residues. Written as DNA, the CDR3 is TGTGCCAGCTCACGAACAGGGACTTCCAGCACAGATACGCAGTATTTT. Translating it yields CASSRTGTSSTDTQYF.

The chain combines TRBV5-4 with TRBJ1-4; D remains ambiguous. In germline, CDR1 is SGHNT, CDR2 YYREEE (reference sequence). V lost 5 bases to trimming and J lost 8 bases, with 13 bases between them. There are 13 residues in the CDR3. CDR3 in amino acids: CASSLSPAEKLFF. CDR3 DNA sequence: TGTGCCAGCAGTTTATCGCCAGCAGAAAAACTGTTTTTT.

This chain links TRBV30 with TRBJ1-2; possibly TRBD1 for D (6 bases). The CDR3 length is 13 residues. Germline CDR1 is GTSNPN and CDR2 is SVGIG (reference sequence). Deletions cut 0 bases from V and 4 bases from J, with 9 bases between. This chain's CDR3 is CAWSVGQIYGYTF. The DNA for the CDR3 is TGTGCCTGGAGTGTGGGACAAATCTATGGCTACACCTTC.

The genes are TRBV29-1 and TRBJ1-6; D is undetermined. Germline V gene data show CDR1 as SQVTM and CDR2 as ANQGSEA. The CDR3 spans 12 residues. V shed 4 bases and J shed 7 bases, with 8 bases lying between them. Here the CDR3 reads CSVGGGNSPLHF. CDR3 sequence (DNA): TGCAGCGTTGGCGGAGGGAATTCACCCCTCCACTTT.

This clone was counted once. The J gene is TRBJ1-5, the V gene TRBV19, with 10 bases that match TRBD1. Trimming took 1 base from V and 1 from J; bases not matched to a gene: 4. Germline V gene sequence: CDR1 LNHDA, CDR2 SQIVND (reference sequence). The CDR3 is 17 residues long. CDR3 amino acids: CASSIGPGQGSNQPQHF. CDR3 nucleotide sequence: TGTGCCAGTAGTATAGGTCCGGGACAGGGGAGCAATCAGCCCCAGCATTTT.

The CDR3 protein is CASSERTGAGNTIYF. The CDR3 nucleotides read TGTGCCAGCAGTGAAAGGACAGGGGCTGGAAACACCATATATTTT. The chain recombines TRBV2 with TRBJ1-3, with 9 bases identical to TRBD1. The CDR3 length is 15 residues. Germline CDR1 is SNHLY and CDR2 is FYNNEI. Trimming cost V 2 bases and J 2 bases; bases outside gene matches: 1.

The gene calls are TRBV7-2 and TRBJ2-7; 10 nucleotides agree with TRBD2. CDR3 length equals 15 residues. Per the germline V gene, CDR1 is SGHTA and CDR2 is FQGNSA. Unmatched junction bases numbered 8, after V lost 5 bases and J lost 4 bases. CDR3 loop: CASSQRVAGGYEQYF. The CDR3 DNA reads TGTGCCAGCAGCCAGAGGGTAGCGGGAGGTTACGAGCAGTACTTC.

This clone appeared once. The chain carries TRBV29-1 and TRBJ2-7; D is ambiguous. Trimming pared 5 bases from V and 4 bases from J, leaving 12 bases between. Germline CDR1 and CDR2: SQVTM and ANQGSEA. The CDR3 has 12 amino acids. The CDR3 coding sequence is TGCAGCGTTCTAGGCGGAGCTTACGAGCAGTACTTC. Encoded protein: CSVLGGAYEQYF.

As DNA, the CDR3 is TGTGCCAGCAGCTTAGAGGCAGGGGCCTACAATGAGCAGTTCTTC. This codes for CASSLEAGAYNEQFF. The rearrangement links TRBV11-2 to TRBJ2-1; D perhaps matches TRBD1 (6 bases). V gave up 0 bases and J gave up 2 bases, with 8 bases separating them. This CDR3 comprises 15 residues. Germline V gene data show CDR1 as SGHAT and CDR2 as FQNNGV. The variable domain in full, with the rest retrieved from reference TRBV11-2 and TRBJ2-1, is EAGVAQSPRYKIIEKRQSVAFWCNPISGHATLYWYQQILGQGPKLLIQFQNNGVVDDSQLPKDRFSAERLKGVDSTLKIQPAKLEDSAVYLCASSLEAGAYNEQFFGPGTRLTVL.

The chain links TRBV4-1 to TRBJ1-6; D might be TRBD1 (5 bases). Germline V lookup: CDR1 MGHRA, CDR2 YSYEKL. This CDR3 comprises 20 residues. Trimming stripped 0 bases from V and 0 bases from J, with 18 bases between. CDR3 amino acids: CASSQDPPQESSSYNSPLHF. In DNA, the CDR3 is TGCGCCAGCAGCCAAGACCCCCCACAGGAAAGTAGCTCCTATAATTCACCCCTCCACTTT.

The genes are TRBV5-1 and TRBJ1-6, with 9 bases lining up with TRBD1. CDR1 is SGHRS and CDR2 is YFSETQ in the germline V gene. CDR3 length: 16 residues. Trimming at V came to 1 base and at J to 10 bases, leaving 9 bases not matched to a gene. DNA of the CDR3: TGCGCCAGCAGCTTGTCCGGGGGACAGGGTGGGTCACCCCTCCACTTT. This encodes CASSLSGGQGGSPLHF.

The chain has TRBV7-3 and TRBJ2-2; D not certain. CDR1 and CDR2 (germline): SGHTA, FQGTGA. This CDR3 has 16 residues. V shed 5 bases and J shed 0 bases, with 13 bases lying between them. For the CDR3, the DNA is TGTGCCAGCAGCCTCCTTCACGGAACGAACACCGGGGAGCTGTTTTTT. Protein: CASSLLHGTNTGELFF.